The clone carrying this T cell receptor beta chain was counted ten times or more. Sequenced by immunoSEQ multiplex PCR; TCRdb stores in-frame clones only, minus some. Here the sample spans approximately 340,000 clones, around 67% being singletons. This record belongs to a study of shared clonotypes between healthy human individuals. The CDR3 loop spans 13 amino acids. Trimming cost V 4 bases and J 7 bases, with 14 bases left between them. Germline V gene sequence: CDR1 SNHLY, CDR2 FYNNEI. The chain joins TRBV2 to TRBJ2-7; D unclear. This clonotype was sampled from a man aged 30 to 39 in good health. Sequenced sample: memory CD4+ T cells sorted from blood. The subset is: CD45RA-negative fraction. In DNA form, the CDR3 reads TGTGCCAGCAGTGGGCAAACGGTCGAAGAGCAGTACTTC. Translation gives CASSGQTVEEQYF.